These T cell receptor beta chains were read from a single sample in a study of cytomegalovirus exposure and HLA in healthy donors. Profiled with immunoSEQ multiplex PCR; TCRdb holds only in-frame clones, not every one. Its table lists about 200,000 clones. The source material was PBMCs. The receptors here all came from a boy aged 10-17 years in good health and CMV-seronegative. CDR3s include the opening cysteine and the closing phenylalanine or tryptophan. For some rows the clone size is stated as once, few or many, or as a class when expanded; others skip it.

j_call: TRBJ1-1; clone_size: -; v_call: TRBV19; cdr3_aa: CASGGPRQGATEAFF
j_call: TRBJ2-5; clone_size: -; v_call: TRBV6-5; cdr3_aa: CASSYSLGTQETQYF
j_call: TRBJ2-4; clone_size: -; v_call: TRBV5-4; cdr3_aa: CASSEDRAKNIQYF
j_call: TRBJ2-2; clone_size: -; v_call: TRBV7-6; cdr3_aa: CASSPGGQGATGELFF
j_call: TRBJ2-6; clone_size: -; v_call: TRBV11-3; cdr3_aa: CASSSQDMVSGANVLTF
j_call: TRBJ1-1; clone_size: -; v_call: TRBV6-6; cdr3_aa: CASSSEGGKNTEAFF
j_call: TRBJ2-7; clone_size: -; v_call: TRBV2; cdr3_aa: CASIGAGGEFGEQYF
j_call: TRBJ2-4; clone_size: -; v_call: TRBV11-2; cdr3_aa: CASSFPRGSLGAKNIQYF
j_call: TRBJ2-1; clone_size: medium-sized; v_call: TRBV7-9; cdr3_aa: CASATAIGNEQFF
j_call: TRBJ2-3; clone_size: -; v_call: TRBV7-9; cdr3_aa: CASSSPSGGATDTQYF
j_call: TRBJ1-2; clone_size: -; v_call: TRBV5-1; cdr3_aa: CASSFGGANYGYTF
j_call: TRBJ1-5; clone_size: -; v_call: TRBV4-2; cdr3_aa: CASSQDRRGEQPQHF
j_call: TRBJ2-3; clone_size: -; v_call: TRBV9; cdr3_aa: CASSPPGGGTDTQYF
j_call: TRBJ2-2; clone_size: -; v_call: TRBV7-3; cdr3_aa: CASSPRGAWGGRETGELFF
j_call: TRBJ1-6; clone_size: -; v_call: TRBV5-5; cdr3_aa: CASSSKLGGLNSPLHF
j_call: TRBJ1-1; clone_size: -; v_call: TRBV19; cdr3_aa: CASSMERLNTEAFF
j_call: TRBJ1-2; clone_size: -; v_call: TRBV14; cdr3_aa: CASSETANYGYTF
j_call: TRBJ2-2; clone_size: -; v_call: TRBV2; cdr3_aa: CASSEYRAGNAGELFF
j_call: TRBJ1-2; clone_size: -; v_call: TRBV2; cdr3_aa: CASSERGRGYTF
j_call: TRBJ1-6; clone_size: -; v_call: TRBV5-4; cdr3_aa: CASSLDGASRSPLHF
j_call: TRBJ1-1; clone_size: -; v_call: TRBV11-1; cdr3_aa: CASSNQGRFTEAFF
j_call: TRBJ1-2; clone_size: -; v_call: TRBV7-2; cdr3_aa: CASSLTGLGNYGYTF
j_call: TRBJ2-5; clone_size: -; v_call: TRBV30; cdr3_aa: CAWSAHAGVQETQYF
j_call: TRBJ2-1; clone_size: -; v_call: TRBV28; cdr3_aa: CATETGLYNEQFF
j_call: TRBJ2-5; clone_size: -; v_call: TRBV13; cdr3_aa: CASSVAGGRQETQYF
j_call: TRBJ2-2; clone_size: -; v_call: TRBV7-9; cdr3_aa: CASSHGTSPEKWDTGELFF
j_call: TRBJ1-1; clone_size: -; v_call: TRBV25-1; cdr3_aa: CASRLGGEAFF
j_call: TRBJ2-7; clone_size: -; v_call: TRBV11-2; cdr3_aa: CASSPGGQGRSYEQYF
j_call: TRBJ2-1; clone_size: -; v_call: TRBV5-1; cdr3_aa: CASSIFGQGRNNEQFF
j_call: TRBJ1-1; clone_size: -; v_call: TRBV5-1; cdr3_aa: CASSLRGEGTEAFF
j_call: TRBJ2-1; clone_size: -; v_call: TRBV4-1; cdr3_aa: CASSQDRDRDVNEQFF
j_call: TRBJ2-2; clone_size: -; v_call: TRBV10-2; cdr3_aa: CASSEWSPNTGELFF
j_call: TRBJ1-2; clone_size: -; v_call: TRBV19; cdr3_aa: CASGETAFYGYTF
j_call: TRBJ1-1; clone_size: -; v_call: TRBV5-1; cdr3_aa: CASSFTSQGNTEAFF
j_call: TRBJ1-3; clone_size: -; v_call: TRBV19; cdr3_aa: CASRTYLASGNTIYF
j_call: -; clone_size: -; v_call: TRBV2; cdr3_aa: CASSPGTSEIYEQYF
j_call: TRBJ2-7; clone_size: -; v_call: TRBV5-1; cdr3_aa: CASRLAGGYEQYF